The 2 T cell receptor beta chains below all came from one sample that was sequenced in a study of siplizumab effects on memory and regulatory T cells. Clones were sequenced by immunoSEQ multiplex PCR, and TCRdb holds only the in-frame ones, with some missing. The sample includes about 100,000 clones, about nine tenths of them seen just once. Input material: CD4+ T cells sorted from blood. The receptors derive from a human donor in good health. Some clones in this sample may be carry-over from other donors' samples.

CDR3 sequence: CASSFGLVPYEQYF. The CDR3 DNA reads as TGTGCCAGCAGTTTCGGACTAGTACCCTACGAGCAGTACTTC. V gene TRBV28 combines with J gene TRBJ2-7; 7 nucleotides align to TRBD2. V shed 3 bases and J 2 bases; nucleotides not matched to a gene: 4. The CDR3 loop spans 14 amino acids. Germline CDR1 reads MDHEN; CDR2 reads SYDVKM. Using reference TRBV28 and TRBJ2-7 for the parts outside the CDR3, the full variable domain is DVKVTQSSRYLVKRTGEKVFLECVQDMDHENMFWYRQDPGLGLRLIYFSYDVKMKEKGDIPEGYSVSREKKERFSLILESASTNQTSMYLCASSFGLVPYEQYFGPGTRLTVT.

The rearrangement links TRBV10-3 to TRBJ2-7, with 11 bases lining up with TRBD2. This CDR3 contains 14 residues. Germline V gene sequence: CDR1 ENHRY, CDR2 SYGVKD. The trim removed 5 bases at V and 3 bases at J, leaving 3 bases unmatched. CDR3 residues: CAISLTSGNYEQYF. The DNA for the CDR3 is TGTGCCATCAGTCTGACTAGCGGGAACTACGAGCAGTACTTC.